This T cell receptor (beta chain) comes out of a study of OX40 agonist ivuxolimab in advanced cancers. Study-level background: Patients received ivuxolimab, an agonistic anti-OX40 (CD134) antibody. Anti-PD-1, anti-PD-L1 or anti-CTLA-4 therapy given earlier was allowed, and roughly 40% had some.

Study-wide points: Expanded clones were, on average, more numerous among CD8+ T cells than CD4+.

The germline V gene has CDR1 SGDLS and CDR2 YYNGEE. The CDR3 totals 17 residues. The ends lost 0 bases at V and 5 bases at J; junction bases unmatched: 9. As for this clone: Its antigen is not identified.

Here immunoSEQ multiplex PCR was the method, and the copy in TCRdb shows in-frame clones only, minus some. The table has just under 80,000 clones, roughly 81% seen once. The receptor was derived from an adult with an advanced solid tumor such as melanoma, head and neck, liver or kidney cancer. This chain joins TRBV9 and TRBJ2-2; 8 bases line up with TRBD1. Sequences were derived from CD4+ or CD8+ T cells sorted from blood, sampled in a trial of the OX40 agonist ivuxolimab. The CDR3 spells CASSVAGDRGSTGELFF. The CDR3 DNA follows: TGTGCCAGCAGCGTAGCCGGCGACAGGGGTAGTACCGGGGAGCTGTTTTTT.